This T cell receptor beta chain is from a study of blood T cell repertoires in COVID-19. At the level of the study: COVID-19 samples collected from the United States, Italy and Spain covered acute and convalescent phases. T cells, B-cell-depleted T cells, or PBMCs supplied cDNA or gDNA.

Trimming removed 0 bases at V and 2 bases at J, with 14 bases between. The CDR3 loop spans 17 amino acids. In germline, CDR1 is LGHNA, CDR2 YSLEER. Seattle participants joined during active infection and were tracked over time. This clone was detected once. Authors' analysis steps: For nucleated cells, counts were estimated from reference gene primer amplification. Repertoires were generated with immunoSEQ multiplex PCR, while TCRdb's copy carries only in-frame clones and drops some. Clone size and the V and J calls come from that table; the DNA yielded D and trimming. The sample consists of under 250,000 clones, just over 85% of them appearing once.

The TCR sequence derives from a middle-aged man with COVID-19, enrolled during active disease. The sequenced material came from peripheral blood. This chain uses TRBV4-3 with TRBJ1-5, with D perhaps TRBD1 (6 bases). This chain's CDR3 is CASSQDRGQSGNQPQHF. For the CDR3, the DNA is TGCGCCAGCAGCCAAGATAGGGGACAAAGCGGCAATCAGCCCCAGCATTTT.